The clone carrying this TCR beta chain was detected only a few times. Its antigen is currently unknown. The record originates from a study of T cell repertoires in cytomegalovirus infection. Notes on the study in general: Individuals carrying CMV plus the relevant HLA were identified by cumulative frequency of public TCR beta families.

The germline CDR1 and CDR2 sequences are SGHRS and YFSETQ. After removal of 0 bases from V and 4 bases from J, the junction contained 6 bases not matched to a gene. This CDR3 is built from 16 residues. TCRdb analysed the reads with MiXCR anew, one entry per CDR3 protein. In the table there are more than 650,000 distinct CDR3 sequences, about 40% of which are singletons. What was sequenced was PBMCs. The chain has TRBV5-1 and TRBJ1-3, with 8 bases aligning to TRBD1. This TCR came from a human donor in good health (CMV status not recorded). Some clones in this sample may be carry-over from other donors' samples. CDR3 loop: CASSLEGRDRGNTIYF. The DNA for the CDR3 is TGCGCCAGCAGCTTGGAGGGCCGGGACAGGGGAAACACCATATATTTT.